These 14 T cell receptor beta chains came from one sample sequenced in a study of persistence of HIV-infected CD4 T cells. Sequencing used immunoSEQ version 4 in survey mode. Generated by immunoSEQ multiplex PCR, the TCRdb table keeps only in-frame clones and is missing some. The table shows 35,000 to 45,000 clones, with over 80% occurring only once. Which antigens these TCRs recognize remains unknown. Stimulation used about 10 ug/mL lysate from CMV-infected fibroblasts. Sorted nonresponding memory CD4+ T cells were CD40L-negative, CD69-negative, CD45RO-high. The specimen was CD4+ T cells sorted from PBMCs after approximately 20-hour stimulation, collected from a patient who received antiretroviral therapy. All receptors derive from an adult man with HIV who was CMV-seropositive.

This clone came up a few times. The chain joins TRBV3-1 (or the pseudogene TRBV3-2) to TRBJ1-4; no clear D gene. The germline V and J ends were trimmed by 1 base and 4 bases, with 10 bases remaining between them. Germline V gene data show CDR1 as LGHDT and CDR2 as YNNKEL (reference sequence). This CDR3 is 15 amino acids long. CDR3 region: CASSQVQSFNEKLFF. In DNA form, the CDR3 reads TGTGCCAGCAGCCAAGTCCAGAGCTTTAATGAAAAACTGTTTTTT.

Here the CDR3 reads CASRDRDAYEQYF. DNA for the CDR3: TGTGCCAGCAGAGACAGGGACGCCTACGAGCAGTACTTC. J is TRBJ2-5 and V is TRBV6-5; 7 nucleotides agree with TRBD1. TRBJ2-7 explains the end of the DNA better; the J call may be wrong. This CDR3 region has 13 residues. CDR1 is MNHEY and CDR2 is SVGAGI in the germline V gene.

With respect to this clone: Other DNA sequences of this sample code for an identical CDR3. This sequence joins TRBV9 and TRBJ1-3, with unresolved D. Trimming shortened V by 0 bases and J by 0 bases, and 7 bases separated the two germline ends. The CDR3 totals 15 residues. The germline CDR1 and CDR2 sequences are SGDLS and YYNGEE. The chain's CDR3 is CASSVGGSSGNTIYF. CDR3 bases: TGTGCCAGCAGCGTAGGCGGGAGCTCTGGAAACACCATATATTTT.

This chain joins TRBV6-5 and TRBJ1-2; TRBD1 agrees at 9 bases. V gave up 4 bases and J gave up 7 bases; unmatched junction bases: 7. Germline V lookup: CDR1 MNHEY, CDR2 SVGAGI. There are 14 residues in the CDR3. The DNA of the CDR3 is TGTGCCAGCAGTTCCGGGACAGGGAAAGGTGGCTACACCTTC. It specifies CASSSGTGKGGYTF.

This clone was seen only a few times. The chain has TRBV28 and TRBJ2-7; 8 bases are shared with TRBD1. The V and J ends lost 8 bases and 2 bases, in that order; junction bases with no gene match: 11. There are 15 residues in the CDR3. Germline V gene sequence: CDR1 MDHEN, CDR2 SYDVKM. The CDR3 sequence: CASSYSTGDTYEQYF. CDR3 nucleotide sequence: TGTGCCAGCTCCTACTCGACAGGGGATACCTACGAGCAGTACTTC.

The V call is TRBV19, the J call TRBJ2-3; D unresolved. Germline V lookup: CDR1 LNHDA, CDR2 SQIVND (reference sequence). Trimming cost V 3 bases and J 0 bases, with 7 bases left between them. The CDR3 consists of 14 residues. CDR3: CASSISGSTDTQYF. The CDR3 nucleotides read TGTGCCAGTAGTATCTCGGGTAGCACAGATACGCAGTATTTT.

This rearrangement joins TRBV6-1 to TRBJ2-6, with D unclear. The CDR3 is made up of 15 amino acids. The V gene's germline CDR1 is MNHNS and CDR2 SASEGT. Between the trimmed V and J ends, which lost 2 bases and 2 bases, there was a span of 7 bases. The CDR3 protein is CASSEFSTGANVLTF. CDR3 nucleotide sequence: TGTGCCAGCAGTGAATTCAGTACTGGGGCCAACGTCCTGACTTTC.

Of note for this clone: The same CDR3 arises from other DNA sequences in this sample as well. The chain recombines TRBV12-5 with TRBJ2-4, with 7 bases that match TRBD1. Trimming cost V 6 bases and J 0 bases; bases outside gene matches: 5. From germline, CDR1 is LGHNT and CDR2 FRNRAP. The CDR3 has 15 amino acids. The CDR3: CASGWTGGAKNIQYF. The CDR3 bases are TGTGCTAGTGGGTGGACAGGAGGAGCCAAAAACATTCAGTACTTC.

This clone was counted only a few times. V is TRBV5-1 and J is TRBJ2-1; D is uncertain. Germline V gene lookup returns CDR1 SGHRS and CDR2 YFSETQ. This CDR3 contains 12 residues. Trimming took 2 bases from V and 8 from J, leaving 8 bases between them. The CDR3: CASSLLVDEQFF. CDR3 in DNA: TGCGCCAGCAGCTTATTAGTCGATGAGCAGTTCTTC.

The chain has TRBV7-9 and TRBJ2-3, with TRBD2 identical over 9 bases. The CDR3 loop spans 16 amino acids. V trimming: 5 bases; J trimming: 1 base; junction bases outside the gene matches: 7. Germline V gives CDR1 SEHNR, CDR2 FQNEAQ (reference sequence). CDR3 nucleotides: TGTGCCAGCAGCCGGGGCCGGACTAGCGGCACAGATACGCAGTATTTT. This sequence encodes CASSRGRTSGTDTQYF.

The rearrangement joins TRBV5-5 to TRBJ2-6; 9 nucleotides line up with TRBD1. Germline V CDR1 and CDR2: SGHKS, YYEKEE (reference sequence). The V gene end was trimmed by 1 base and the J gene end by 1 base; junction bases not matched to a gene: 6. This CDR3 has 18 amino acids. Here the CDR3 reads CASSLIRDRDSGANVLTF. The CDR3 DNA sequence: TGTGCCAGCAGCTTGATCCGGGACAGGGATTCTGGGGCCAACGTCCTGACTTTC.

In its sample, this clone was seen once. This chain joins TRBV10-3 and TRBJ1-6; 8 bases match TRBD1. Germline V lookup: CDR1 ENHRY, CDR2 SYGVKD. V lost 3 bases and J lost 9; bases outside the gene matches: 4. The length of the CDR3 is 14 residues. The CDR3: CAISEGQGGSPLHF. The CDR3 DNA reads TGTGCCATCAGTGAAGGACAGGGAGGTTCACCCCTCCACTTT.

This clone has more than one count but fewer than ten. The rearrangement links TRBV7-3 to TRBJ1-1; 9 bases fit TRBD1. The length of the CDR3 is 14 residues. The V and J ends lost 4 bases and 7 bases, in that order; junction bases with no gene match: 7. Germline assignment: CDR1 SGHTA and CDR2 FQGTGA. CDR3 nucleotides: TGTGCCAGCAGCTCGGGACAGGGAATAAGTGAAGCTTTCTTT. This encodes CASSSGQGISEAFF.

This chain links TRBV12-3 or TRBV12-4 with TRBJ2-3, with D unclear. This CDR3 has 13 amino acids. Trimming removed 1 base at V and 9 bases at J, with 11 bases between. CDR3 sequence (DNA): TGTGCCAGCAGTTTAGTGGAAGCACCCACGCAGTATTTT. Protein product: CASSLVEAPTQYF.